This TCR beta chain is drawn from a study of blood T cell repertoires in COVID-19. V was trimmed by 2 bases and J by 6 bases, leaving 16 bases between them. The CDR3 runs to 15 residues. The germline gives CDR1 MDHEN, CDR2 SYDVKM. This clone was picked up one time. Profiled with immunoSEQ multiplex PCR; TCRdb holds only in-frame clones, not every one. The sample includes fewer than 110,000 clones, 89% of them seen just once. The receptor's source is a woman of 80 years or more in a cohort sampled during active COVID-19. The rearrangement uses TRBV28 and TRBJ1-2; D ambiguous. The sample taken for sequencing was peripheral blood. The CDR3 protein is CASSLVGSGRDGYTF. The CDR3 coding sequence is TGTGCCAGCAGTTTAGTGGGCAGCGGGAGGGATGGCTACACCTTC.